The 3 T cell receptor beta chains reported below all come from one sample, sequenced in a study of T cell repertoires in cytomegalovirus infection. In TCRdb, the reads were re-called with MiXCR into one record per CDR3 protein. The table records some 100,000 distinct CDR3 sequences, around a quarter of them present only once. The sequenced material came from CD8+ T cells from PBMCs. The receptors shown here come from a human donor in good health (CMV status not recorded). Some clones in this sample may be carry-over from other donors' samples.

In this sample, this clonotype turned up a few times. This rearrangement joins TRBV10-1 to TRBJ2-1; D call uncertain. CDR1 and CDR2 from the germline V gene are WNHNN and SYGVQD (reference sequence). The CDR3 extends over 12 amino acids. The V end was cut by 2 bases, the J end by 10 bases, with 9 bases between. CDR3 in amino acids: CASSELGIEQFF. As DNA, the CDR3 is TGCGCCAGCAGTGAGCTTGGGATAGAGCAGTTCTTC.

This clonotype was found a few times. CDR3 in amino acids: CASSLEGGGSGYTF. Here the CDR3 DNA reads TGTGCCAGCAGCTTAGAAGGGGGCGGATCTGGCTACACCTTC. This chain joins TRBV11-2 and TRBJ1-2; 7 nucleotides align to TRBD1. V shed 0 bases and J 7 bases; nucleotides not matched to a gene: 5. The CDR3 covers 14 residues. Germline CDR1 SGHAT, CDR2 FQNNGV.

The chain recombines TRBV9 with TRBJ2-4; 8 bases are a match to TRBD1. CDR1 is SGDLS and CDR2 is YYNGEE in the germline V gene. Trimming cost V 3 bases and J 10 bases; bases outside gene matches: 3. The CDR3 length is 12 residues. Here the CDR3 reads CASSGTGLIQYF. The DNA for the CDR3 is TGTGCCAGCAGCGGGACAGGGCTAATTCAGTACTTC.